Here is one TCR beta chain with its context. The antigen is not known. Sequencing was performed with immunoSEQ multiplex PCR; in TCRdb, only in-frame clones are kept and a portion is missing. In the table there are millions of clones, about 94% of which are singletons. This sample is part of a study of shared clonotypes between healthy human individuals. General study findings and limits: Sequencing depth was expected to influence donor clonotype sharing. A few donors showed sharing of approximately 5% of naive CD4 clonotypes.

The naive CD8 fraction comprised CD45RO-negative cells positively selected for CCR7 and excluded terminally differentiated effector memory CD45RA+ cells. CDR1 is SGHNT, CDR2 YYREEE, per germline (reference sequence). Trimming removed 0 bases from V and 2 bases from J, with 5 bases in between. This CDR3 contains 13 residues. The chain is built from TRBV5-4 and TRBJ1-2; weak D call: TRBD1 (5 bases). This sequence was found in a man between 18 and 35 years old in good health. The sequencing sample was made of naive CD8+ T cells sorted from blood. CDR3 sequence: CASSLGQNYGYTF. The CDR3 coding sequence is TGTGCCAGCAGCTTGGGACAGAACTATGGCTACACCTTC.